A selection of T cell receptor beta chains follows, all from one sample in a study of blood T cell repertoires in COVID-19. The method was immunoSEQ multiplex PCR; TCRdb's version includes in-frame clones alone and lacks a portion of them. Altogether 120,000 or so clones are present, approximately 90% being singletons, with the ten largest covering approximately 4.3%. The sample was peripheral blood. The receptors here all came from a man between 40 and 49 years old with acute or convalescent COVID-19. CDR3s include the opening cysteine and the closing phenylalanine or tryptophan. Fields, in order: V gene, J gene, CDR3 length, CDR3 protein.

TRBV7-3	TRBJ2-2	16	CASSLAARGKDGELFF
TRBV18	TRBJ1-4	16	CASSTTSGGPNEKLFF
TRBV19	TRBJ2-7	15	CASSMGLALPYEQYF
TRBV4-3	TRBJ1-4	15	CASSQGGGLDEKLFF
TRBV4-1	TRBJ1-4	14	CASSQAGVGEKLFF
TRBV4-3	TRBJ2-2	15	CASSLRDREKGELFF
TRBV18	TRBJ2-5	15	CASSPPWAGEETQYF
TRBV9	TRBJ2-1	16	CASSVAAGGAVDEQFF
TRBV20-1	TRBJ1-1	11	CSARDITEAFF
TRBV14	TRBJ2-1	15	CASSQEGARFDEQFF
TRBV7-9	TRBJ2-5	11	CASRQQETQYF
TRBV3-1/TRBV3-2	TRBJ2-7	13	CASRHRGNYEQYF
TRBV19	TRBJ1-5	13	CASSHRGLQPQHF
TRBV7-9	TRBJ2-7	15	CASTRGTGGFYEQYF
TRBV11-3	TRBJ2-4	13	CASSVRPGDIQYF
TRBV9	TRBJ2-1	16	CASSVGQGPIYNEQFF
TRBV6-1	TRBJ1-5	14	CASSDGQESRPQHF
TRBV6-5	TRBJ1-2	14	CASRTPGVSGGYTF
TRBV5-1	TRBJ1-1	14	CASSAGTGNTEAFF
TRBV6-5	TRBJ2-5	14	CASSRTRAQETQYF
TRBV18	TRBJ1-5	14	CASAKGGADQPQHF
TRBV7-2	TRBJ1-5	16	CASSLGGRGGNQPQHF
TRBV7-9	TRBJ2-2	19	CASTPRRLAGGYDTGELFF
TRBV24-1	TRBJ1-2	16	CATSDPKLDRGTGYTF
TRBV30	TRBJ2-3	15	CAWRKQRASTDTQYF
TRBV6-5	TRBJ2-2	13	CASRTKGAGELFF
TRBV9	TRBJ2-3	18	CASSVDVLAGVGTDTQYF
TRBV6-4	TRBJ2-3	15	CASSEGTGGTDTQYF
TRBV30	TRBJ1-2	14	CAWSDRGTAIGYTF
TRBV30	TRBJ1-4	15	CAWSPTGTGNEKLFF
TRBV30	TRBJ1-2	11	CAWTGGSGYTF
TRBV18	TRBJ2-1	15	CASSPLTGRYNEQFF
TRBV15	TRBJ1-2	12	CATSPANYGYTF
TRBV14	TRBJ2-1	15	CASSRGDFYPNEQFF
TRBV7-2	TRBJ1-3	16	CASSLGGGTGGNTIYF
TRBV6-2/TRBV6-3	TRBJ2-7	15	CASSSLGTGSYEQYF
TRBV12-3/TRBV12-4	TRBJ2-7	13	CASSPTGTHEQYF